Listed here is a single T cell receptor beta chain. Its matching antigen is unknown. Data came from immunoSEQ multiplex PCR; TCRdb stores just in-frame clones and leaves some out. Among fewer than 35,000 clones listed, around nine tenths were seen once. This specimen comes from a study of OX40 agonist ivuxolimab in advanced cancers. The ends were cut back, 2 bases at V and 9 bases at J, with 15 bases in the middle. CDR1 SGDLS and CDR2 YYNGEE come from the germline V gene. CDR3 length: 14 amino acids. Overall study findings and caveats: Clonal expansion by week 6 occurred in CD4+ and CD8+ blood T cells (at 0.1 to 3.0 mg/kg). Expanded peripheral T cell antigen specificity was not determined.

The chain links TRBV9 to TRBJ2-1; a weak D match, TRBD1 (6 bases). This receptor was obtained from an adult with an advanced solid tumor such as melanoma, head and neck, liver or kidney cancer. Here the sequenced sample was CD4+ or CD8+ T cells sorted from blood, taken in a trial of the OX40 agonist ivuxolimab. The CDR3 DNA follows: TGTGCCAGCAGCGTCTTAGACAGGTCGCGTGAGCAGTTCTTC. Its protein product is CASSVLDRSREQFF.